Reported below is one TCR beta chain. Per the authors' pipeline: Nucleated cell number was recorded as an estimate derived from reference gene primer amplification. Assay used: immunoSEQ multiplex PCR; TCRdb lists only in-frame clones, some missing. V, J and clone size were drawn from that table, and D and trimming were deduced from the DNA. The data hold some 150,000 clones, with around 80% observed a single time. The source of the sample is a study of blood T cell repertoires in COVID-19. Study-wide background: Acute-phase and convalescent COVID-19 samples originated in the United States, Italy and Spain. The cDNA or gDNA used as material had been derived from T cells, B-cell-depleted T cells, or PBMCs.

The junction had 5 bases not matched to a gene; V was cut back by 8 bases and J by 1 base. Germline V gives CDR1 LNHDA, CDR2 SQIVND (reference sequence). The length of the CDR3 is 15 residues. The source of this sequence is a human donor in a cohort sampled during active COVID-19. The chain has TRBV19 and TRBJ1-6; TRBD1 matches 7 bases. Sequenced sample: peripheral blood. Written as DNA, the CDR3 is TGTGCCAGTCACAGGGGATATTCCTATAATTCACCCCTCCACTTT. Its translation: CASHRGYSYNSPLHF. Together with reference TRBV19 and TRBJ1-6, the CDR3 gives the full variable domain: DGGITQSPKYLFRKEGQNVTLSCEQNLNHDAMYWYRQDPGQGLRLIYYSQIVNDFQKGDIAEGYSVSREKKESFPLTVTSAQKNPTAFYLCASHRGYSYNSPLHFGNGTRLTVT.